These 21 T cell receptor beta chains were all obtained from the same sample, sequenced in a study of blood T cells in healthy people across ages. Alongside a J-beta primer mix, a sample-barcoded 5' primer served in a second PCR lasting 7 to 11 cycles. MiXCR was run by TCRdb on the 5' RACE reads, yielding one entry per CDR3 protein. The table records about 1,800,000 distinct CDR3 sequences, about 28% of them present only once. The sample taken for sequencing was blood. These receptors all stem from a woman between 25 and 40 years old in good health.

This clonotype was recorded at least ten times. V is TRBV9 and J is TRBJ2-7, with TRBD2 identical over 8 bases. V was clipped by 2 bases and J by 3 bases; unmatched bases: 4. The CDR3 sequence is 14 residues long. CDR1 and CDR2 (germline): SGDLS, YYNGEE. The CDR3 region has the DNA TGTGCCAGCAGCGTCGGACTAGCCGGCTACGAGCAGTACTTC. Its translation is CASSVGLAGYEQYF.

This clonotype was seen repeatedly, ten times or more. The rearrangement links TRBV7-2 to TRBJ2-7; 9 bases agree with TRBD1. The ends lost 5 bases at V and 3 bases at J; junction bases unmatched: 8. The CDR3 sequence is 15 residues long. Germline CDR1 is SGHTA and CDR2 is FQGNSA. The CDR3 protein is CASSVGGTGFYEQYF. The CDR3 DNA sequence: TGTGCCAGCAGCGTGGGAGGGACAGGGTTCTACGAGCAGTACTTC.

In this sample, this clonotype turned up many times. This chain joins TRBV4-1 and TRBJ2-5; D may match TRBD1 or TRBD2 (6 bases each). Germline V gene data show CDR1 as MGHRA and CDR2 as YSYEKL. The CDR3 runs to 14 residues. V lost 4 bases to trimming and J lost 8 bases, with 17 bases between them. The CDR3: CASSPGVGRTTQYF. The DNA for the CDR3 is TGCGCCAGCAGCCCAGGGGTAGGGAGGACAACCCAGTACTTC.

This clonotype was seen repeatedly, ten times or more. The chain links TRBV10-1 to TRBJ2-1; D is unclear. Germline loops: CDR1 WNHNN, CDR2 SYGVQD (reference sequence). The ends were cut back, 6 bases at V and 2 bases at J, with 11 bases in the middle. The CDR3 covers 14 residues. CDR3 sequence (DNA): TGCGCCAGCAGCAAGGACGATCCCTACAATGAGCAGTTCTTC. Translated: CASSKDDPYNEQFF.

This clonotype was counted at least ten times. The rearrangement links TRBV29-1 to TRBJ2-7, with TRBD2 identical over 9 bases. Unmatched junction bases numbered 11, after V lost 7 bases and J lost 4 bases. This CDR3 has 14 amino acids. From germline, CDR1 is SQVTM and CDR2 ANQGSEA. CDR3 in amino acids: CSAGTSSSPYEQYF. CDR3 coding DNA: TGCAGCGCCGGGACTAGCTCCAGCCCTTACGAGCAGTACTTC.

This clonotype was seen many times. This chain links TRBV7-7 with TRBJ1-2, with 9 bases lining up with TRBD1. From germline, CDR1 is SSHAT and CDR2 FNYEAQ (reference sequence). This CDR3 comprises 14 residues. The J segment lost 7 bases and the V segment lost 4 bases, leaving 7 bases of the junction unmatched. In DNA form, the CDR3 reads TGTGCCAGCAGCTATCCGGGACAGGGCCGTGGCTACACCTTC. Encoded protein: CASSYPGQGRGYTF.

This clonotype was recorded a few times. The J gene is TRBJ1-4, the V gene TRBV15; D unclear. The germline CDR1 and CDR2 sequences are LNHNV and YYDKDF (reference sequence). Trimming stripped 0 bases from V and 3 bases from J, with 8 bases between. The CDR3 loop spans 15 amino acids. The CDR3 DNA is TGTGCCACCAGCAGAGATCGCCCGCCTAATGAAAAACTGTTTTTT. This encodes CATSRDRPPNEKLFF. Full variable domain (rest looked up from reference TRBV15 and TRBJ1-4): DAMVIQNPRYQVTQFGKPVTLSCSQTLNHNVMYWYQQKSSQAPKLLFHYYDKDFNNEADTPDNFQSRRPNTSFCFLDIRSPGLGDTAMYLCATSRDRPPNEKLFFGSGTQLSVL.

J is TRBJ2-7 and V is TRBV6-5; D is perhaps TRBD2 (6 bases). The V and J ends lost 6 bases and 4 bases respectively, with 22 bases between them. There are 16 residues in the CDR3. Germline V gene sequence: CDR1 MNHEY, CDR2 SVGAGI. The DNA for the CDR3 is TGTGCCAGCAGATTGACCGGGACTGGGCCGGCGTACGAGCAGTACTTC. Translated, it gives CASRLTGTGPAYEQYF.

This CDR3 is CASSFYQKNTEAFF. CDR3 nucleotides: TGTGCCAGCAGCTTCTATCAGAAGAACACTGAAGCTTTCTTT. The chain links TRBV7-9 to TRBJ1-1; no definite D call. Per germline, CDR1 SEHNR and CDR2 FQNEAQ (reference sequence). V was shortened by 3 bases and J by 1 base, with 9 bases between the two germline ends. The length of the CDR3 is 14 residues.

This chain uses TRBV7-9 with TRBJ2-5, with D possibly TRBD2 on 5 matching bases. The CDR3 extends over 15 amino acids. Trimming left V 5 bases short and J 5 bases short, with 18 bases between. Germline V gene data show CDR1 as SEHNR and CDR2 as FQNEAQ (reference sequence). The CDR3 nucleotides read TGTGCCAGCAGCCCGAGGAGGAACCAGCTGGAGACCCAGTACTTC. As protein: CASSPRRNQLETQYF. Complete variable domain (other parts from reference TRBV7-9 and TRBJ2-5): DTGVSQNPRHKITKRGQNVTFRCDPISEHNRLYWYRQTLGQGPEFLTYFQNEAQLEKSRLLSDRFSAERPKGSFSTLEIQRTEQGDSAMYLCASSPRRNQLETQYFGPGTRLLVL.

DNA of the CDR3: TGTGCCAGTAGGCTAGCGGGGACATCACCGACAGATACGCAGTATTTT. The encoded protein is CASRLAGTSPTDTQYF. The chain uses TRBV19 and TRBJ2-3; 9 bases map to TRBD2. Germline CDR1 is LNHDA and CDR2 is SQIVND (reference sequence). The CDR3 consists of 16 residues. With 6 bases clipped from V and 3 bases from J, the junction kept 10 bases outside the gene matches. Full variable domain (outside the CDR3, taken from reference TRBV19 and TRBJ2-3): DGGITQSPKYLFRKEGQNVTLSCEQNLNHDAMYWYRQDPGQGLRLIYYSQIVNDFQKGDIAEGYSVSREKKESFPLTVTSAQKNPTAFYLCASRLAGTSPTDTQYFGPGTRLTVL.

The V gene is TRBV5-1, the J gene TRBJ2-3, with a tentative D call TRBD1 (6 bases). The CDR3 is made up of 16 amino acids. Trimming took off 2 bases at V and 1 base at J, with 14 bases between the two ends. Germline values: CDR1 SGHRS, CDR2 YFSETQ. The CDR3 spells CASSFSPQGRTDTQYF. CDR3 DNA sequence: TGCGCCAGCAGCTTTTCGCCCCAGGGGCGCACAGATACGCAGTATTTT.

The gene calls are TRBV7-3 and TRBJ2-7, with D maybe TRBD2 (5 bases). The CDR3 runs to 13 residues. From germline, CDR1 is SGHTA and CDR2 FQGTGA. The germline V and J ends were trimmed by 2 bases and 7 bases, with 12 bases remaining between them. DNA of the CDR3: TGTGCCAGCAGCTTAGCGGGTCCCAGGGAGCAGTACTTC. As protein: CASSLAGPREQYF.

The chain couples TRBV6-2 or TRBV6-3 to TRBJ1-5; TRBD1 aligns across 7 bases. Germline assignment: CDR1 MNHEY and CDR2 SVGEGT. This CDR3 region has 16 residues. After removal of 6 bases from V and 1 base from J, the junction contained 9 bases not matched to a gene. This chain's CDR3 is CASSYLGQESNQPQHF. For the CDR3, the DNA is TGTGCCAGCAGCTACCTTGGACAGGAGAGCAATCAGCCCCAGCATTTT.

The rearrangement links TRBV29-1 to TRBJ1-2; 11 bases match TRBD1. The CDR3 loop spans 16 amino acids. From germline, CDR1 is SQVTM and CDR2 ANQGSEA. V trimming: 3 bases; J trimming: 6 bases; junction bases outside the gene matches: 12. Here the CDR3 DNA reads TGCAGCGTTGAGTTGGCTAGCGGACAGGGGGCGCATGGCTACACCTTC. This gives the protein CSVELASGQGAHGYTF.

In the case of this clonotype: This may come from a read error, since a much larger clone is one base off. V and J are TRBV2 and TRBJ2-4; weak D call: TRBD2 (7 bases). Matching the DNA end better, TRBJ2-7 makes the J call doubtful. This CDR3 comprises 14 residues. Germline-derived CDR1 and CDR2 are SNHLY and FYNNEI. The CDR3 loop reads CAGILADSPYEQYF. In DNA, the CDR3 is TGTGCCGGCATTCTAGCGGACAGTCCCTACGAGCAGTACTTC.

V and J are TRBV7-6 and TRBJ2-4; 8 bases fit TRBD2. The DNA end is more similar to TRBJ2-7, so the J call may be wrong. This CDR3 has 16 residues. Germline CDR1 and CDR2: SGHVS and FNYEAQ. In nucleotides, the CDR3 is TGTGCCAGCAGCCTTCCGACCGAGGCGGGAGGAATCGAGCAGTACTTC. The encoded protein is CASSLPTEAGGIEQYF.

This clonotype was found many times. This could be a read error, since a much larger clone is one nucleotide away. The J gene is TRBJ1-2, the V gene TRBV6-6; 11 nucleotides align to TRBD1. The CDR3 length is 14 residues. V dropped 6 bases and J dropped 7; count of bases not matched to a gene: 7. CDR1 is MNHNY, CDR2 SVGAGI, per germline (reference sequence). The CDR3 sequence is CASRASGTGGGYTF. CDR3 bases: TGTGCCAGCAGGGCCTCCGGGACAGGGGGTGGCTACACCTTC.

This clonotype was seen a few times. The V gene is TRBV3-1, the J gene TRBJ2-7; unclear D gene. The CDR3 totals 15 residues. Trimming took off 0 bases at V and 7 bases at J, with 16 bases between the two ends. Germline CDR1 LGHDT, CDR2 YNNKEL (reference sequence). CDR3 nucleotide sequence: TGTGCCAGCAGCCAAGATACCTCGGATTCCAATGAGCAGTACTTC. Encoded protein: CASSQDTSDSNEQYF.

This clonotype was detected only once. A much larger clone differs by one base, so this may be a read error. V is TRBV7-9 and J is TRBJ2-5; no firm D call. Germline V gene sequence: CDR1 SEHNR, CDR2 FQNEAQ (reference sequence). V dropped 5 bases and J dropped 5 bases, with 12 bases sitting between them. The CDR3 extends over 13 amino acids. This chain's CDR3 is CASSDASSETQYF. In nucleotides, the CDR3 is TGTGCCAGCAGCGACGCTTCTAGTGAGACCCAGTACTTC. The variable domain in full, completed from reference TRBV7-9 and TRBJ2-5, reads DTGVSQNPRHKITKRGQNVTFRCDPISEHNRLYWYRQTLGQGPEFLTYFQNEAQLEKSRLLSDRFSAERPKGSFSTLEIQRTEQGDSAMYLCASSDASSETQYFGPGTRLLVL.

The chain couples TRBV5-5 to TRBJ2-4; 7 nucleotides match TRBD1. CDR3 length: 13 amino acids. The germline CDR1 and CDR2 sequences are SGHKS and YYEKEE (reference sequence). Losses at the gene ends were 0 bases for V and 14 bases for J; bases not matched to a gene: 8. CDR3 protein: CASSLARGDREYF. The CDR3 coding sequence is TGTGCCAGCAGCTTGGCGAGGGGTGACAGGGAGTACTTC.